One and the same sample provided the 2 T cell receptor beta chains below, sequenced in a study of T cells after yellow fever vaccination. TCRdb independently ran MiXCR on the 5' RACE reads; one entry per CDR3 protein. The table records 200,000 to 250,000 distinct CDR3 sequences, approximately 3.2% of them present only once. The specimen comprised CD4+ T cells sorted from PBMCs, sampled 10 days after the yellow fever booster vaccination. These receptors originate from a young man who received the YFV17D yellow fever vaccine.

This rearrangement joins TRBV5-1 to TRBJ1-2; D perhaps matches TRBD1 (6 bases). The CDR3 contains 13 residues. Germline V gives CDR1 SGHRS, CDR2 YFSETQ. V lost 1 base to trimming and J lost 6 bases, with 10 bases between them. The CDR3: CASSLRGRDGYTF. In DNA, the CDR3 is TGCGCCAGCAGCTTGCGGGGGCGCGATGGCTACACCTTC. The whole variable domain, filled in from reference TRBV5-1 and TRBJ1-2, reads KAGVTQTPRYLIKTRGQQVTLSCSPISGHRSVSWYQQTPGQGLQFLFEYFSETQRNKGNFPGRFSGRQFSNSRSEMNVSTLELGDSALYLCASSLRGRDGYTFGSGTRLTVV.

This clonotype occurred a few times. CDR3 sequence (DNA): TGTGCCAGCAGTAGAGAGGGCCAGAGAAACACCATATATTTT. This sequence encodes CASSREGQRNTIYF. V and J are TRBV2 and TRBJ1-3, with D unclear. The V gene's germline CDR1 is SNHLY and CDR2 FYNNEI. The length of the CDR3 is 14 residues. V was trimmed by 5 bases and J by 5 bases, leaving 13 bases between them. Full variable domain (missing parts from reference TRBV2 and TRBJ1-3): EPEVTQTPSHQVTQMGQEVILRCVPISNHLYFYWYRQILGQKVEFLVSFYNNEISEKSEIFDDQFSVERPDGSNFTLKIRSTKLEDSAMYFCASSREGQRNTIYFGEGSWLTVV.